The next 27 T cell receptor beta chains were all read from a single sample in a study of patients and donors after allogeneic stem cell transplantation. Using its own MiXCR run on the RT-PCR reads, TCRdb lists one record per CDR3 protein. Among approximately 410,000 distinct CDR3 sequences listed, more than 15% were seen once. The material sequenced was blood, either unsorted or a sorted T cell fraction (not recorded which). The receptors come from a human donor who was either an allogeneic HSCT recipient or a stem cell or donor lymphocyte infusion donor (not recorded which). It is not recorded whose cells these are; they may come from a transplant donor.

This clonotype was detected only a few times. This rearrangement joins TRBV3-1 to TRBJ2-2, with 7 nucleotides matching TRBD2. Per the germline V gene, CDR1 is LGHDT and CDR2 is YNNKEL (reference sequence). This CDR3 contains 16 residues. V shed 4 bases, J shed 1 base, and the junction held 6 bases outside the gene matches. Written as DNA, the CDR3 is TGTGCCAGCAGCCTCGGGACTACCATGAACACCGGGGAGCTGTTTTTT. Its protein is CASSLGTTMNTGELFF.

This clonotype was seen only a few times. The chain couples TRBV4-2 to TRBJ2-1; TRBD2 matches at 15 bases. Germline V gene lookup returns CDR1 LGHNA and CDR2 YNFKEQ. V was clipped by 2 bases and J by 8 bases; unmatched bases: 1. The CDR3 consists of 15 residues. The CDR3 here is CASSQRTSGGDEQFF. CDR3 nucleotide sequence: TGTGCCAGCAGCCAACGGACTAGCGGGGGGGATGAGCAGTTCTTC.

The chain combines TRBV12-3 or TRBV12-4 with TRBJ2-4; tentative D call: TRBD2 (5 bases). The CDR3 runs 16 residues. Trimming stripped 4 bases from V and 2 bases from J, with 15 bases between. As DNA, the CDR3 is TGTGCCAGCAGTTCCACGGGGAGTGGATCCAAAAACATTCAGTACTTC. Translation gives CASSSTGSGSKNIQYF.

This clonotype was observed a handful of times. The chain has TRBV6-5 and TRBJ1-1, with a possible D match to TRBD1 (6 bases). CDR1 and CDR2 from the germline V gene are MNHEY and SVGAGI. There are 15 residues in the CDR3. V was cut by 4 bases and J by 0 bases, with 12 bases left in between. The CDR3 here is CASSSPGVMNTEAFF. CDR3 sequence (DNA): TGTGCCAGCAGTTCCCCAGGGGTTATGAACACTGAAGCTTTCTTT.

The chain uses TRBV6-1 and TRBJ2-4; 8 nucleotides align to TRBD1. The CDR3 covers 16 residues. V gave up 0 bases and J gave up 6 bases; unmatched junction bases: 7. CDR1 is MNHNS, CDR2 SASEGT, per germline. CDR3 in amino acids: CASSEAVRGRGNIQYF. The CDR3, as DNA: TGTGCCAGCAGTGAAGCGGTCAGGGGGCGAGGAAACATTCAGTACTTC.

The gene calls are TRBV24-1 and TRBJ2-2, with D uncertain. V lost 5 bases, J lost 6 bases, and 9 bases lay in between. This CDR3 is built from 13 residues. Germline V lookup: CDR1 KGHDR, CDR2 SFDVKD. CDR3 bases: TGTGCCACCAGTGCAAGTATGTCCGGGGAGCTGTTTTTT. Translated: CATSASMSGELFF.

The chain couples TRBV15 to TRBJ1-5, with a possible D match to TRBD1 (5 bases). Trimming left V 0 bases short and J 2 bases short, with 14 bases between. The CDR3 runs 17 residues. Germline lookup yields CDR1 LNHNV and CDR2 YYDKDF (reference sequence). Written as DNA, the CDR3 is TGTGCCACCAGCAGAGATCAGTGGGGGAGGGGCAATCAGCCCCAGCATTTT. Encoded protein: CATSRDQWGRGNQPQHF.

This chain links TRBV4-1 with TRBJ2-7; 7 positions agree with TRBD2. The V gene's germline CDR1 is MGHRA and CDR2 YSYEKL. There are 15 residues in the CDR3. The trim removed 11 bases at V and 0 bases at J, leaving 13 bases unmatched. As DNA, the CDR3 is TGCGCCCCCCGCCTTCCGGGGGGAAGCTCCTACGAGCAGTACTTC. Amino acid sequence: CAPRLPGGSSYEQYF.

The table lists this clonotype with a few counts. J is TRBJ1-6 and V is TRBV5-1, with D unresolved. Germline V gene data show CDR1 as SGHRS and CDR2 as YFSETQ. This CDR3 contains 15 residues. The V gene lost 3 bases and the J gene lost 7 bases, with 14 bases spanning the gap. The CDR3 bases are TGCGCCAGCAGCTCTACTTGGACGGACAATTCACCCCTCCACTTT. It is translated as CASSSTWTDNSPLHF.

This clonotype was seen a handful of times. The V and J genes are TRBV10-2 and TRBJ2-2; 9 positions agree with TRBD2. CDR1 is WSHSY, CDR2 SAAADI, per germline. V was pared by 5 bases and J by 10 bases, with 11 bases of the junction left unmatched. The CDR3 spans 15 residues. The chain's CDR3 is CASSSLAGITLELFF. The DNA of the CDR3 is TGCGCCAGCAGTTCCCTAGCGGGGATTACACTGGAGCTGTTTTTT.

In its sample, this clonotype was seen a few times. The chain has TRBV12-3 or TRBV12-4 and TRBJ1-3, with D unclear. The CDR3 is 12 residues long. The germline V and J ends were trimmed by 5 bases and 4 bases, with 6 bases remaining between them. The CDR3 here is CASSVAGNTIYF. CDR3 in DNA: TGTGCCAGCAGTGTGGCCGGAAACACCATATATTTT.

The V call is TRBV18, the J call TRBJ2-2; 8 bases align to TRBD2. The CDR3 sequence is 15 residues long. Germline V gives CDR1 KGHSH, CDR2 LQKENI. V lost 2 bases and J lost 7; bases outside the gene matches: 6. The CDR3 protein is CASSPERGGLGELFF. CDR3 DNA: TGTGCCAGCTCACCAGAACGGGGGGGCCTCGGGGAGCTGTTTTTT.

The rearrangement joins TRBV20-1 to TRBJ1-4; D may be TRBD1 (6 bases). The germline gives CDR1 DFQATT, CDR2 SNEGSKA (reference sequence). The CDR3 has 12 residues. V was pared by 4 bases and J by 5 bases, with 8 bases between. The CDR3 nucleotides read TGCAGTGCTAATAGGGGGAATGAAAAACTGTTTTTT. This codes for CSANRGNEKLFF.

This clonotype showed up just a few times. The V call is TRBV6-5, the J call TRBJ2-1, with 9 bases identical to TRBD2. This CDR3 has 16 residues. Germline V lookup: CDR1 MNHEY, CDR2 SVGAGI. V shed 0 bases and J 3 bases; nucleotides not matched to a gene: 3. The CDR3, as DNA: TGTGCCAGCAGTTACTCGTCAGCGGGGGGCTACAATGAGCAGTTCTTC. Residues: CASSYSSAGGYNEQFF.

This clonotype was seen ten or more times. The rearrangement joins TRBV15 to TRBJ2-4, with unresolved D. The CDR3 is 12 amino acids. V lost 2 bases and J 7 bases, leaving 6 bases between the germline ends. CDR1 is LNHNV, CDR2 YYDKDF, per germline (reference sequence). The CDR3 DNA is TGTGCCACCAGCAGATCTGGGAACATTCAGTACTTC. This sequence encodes CATSRSGNIQYF.

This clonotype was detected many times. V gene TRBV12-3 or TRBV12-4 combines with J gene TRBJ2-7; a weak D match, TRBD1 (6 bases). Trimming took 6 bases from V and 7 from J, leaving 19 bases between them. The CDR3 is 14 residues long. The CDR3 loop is CASRLRGRGLEQYF. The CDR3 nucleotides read TGTGCCAGCAGGTTGAGAGGCAGGGGTTTGGAGCAGTACTTC.

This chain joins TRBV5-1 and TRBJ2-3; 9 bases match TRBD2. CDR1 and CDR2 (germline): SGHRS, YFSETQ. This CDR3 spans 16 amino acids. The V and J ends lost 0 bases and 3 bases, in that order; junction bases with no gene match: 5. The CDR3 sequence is CASSLGLAEITDTQYF. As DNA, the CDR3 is TGCGCCAGCAGCTTGGGACTAGCGGAAATAACAGATACGCAGTATTTT.

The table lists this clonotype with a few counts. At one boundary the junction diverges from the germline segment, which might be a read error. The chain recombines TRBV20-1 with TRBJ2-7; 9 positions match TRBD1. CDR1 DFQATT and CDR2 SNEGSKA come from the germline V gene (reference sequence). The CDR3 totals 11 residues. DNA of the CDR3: TGCAGTGTCCAGAGACAGGGGGGCGGTGGATTC. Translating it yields CSVQRQGGGGF.

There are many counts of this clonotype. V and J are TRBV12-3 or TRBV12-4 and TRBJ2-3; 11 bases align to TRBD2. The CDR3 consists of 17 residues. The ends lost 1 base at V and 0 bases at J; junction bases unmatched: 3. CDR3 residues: CASSLGTSGRSTDTQYF. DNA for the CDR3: TGTGCCAGCAGTTTAGGGACTAGCGGGCGAAGCACAGATACGCAGTATTTT.

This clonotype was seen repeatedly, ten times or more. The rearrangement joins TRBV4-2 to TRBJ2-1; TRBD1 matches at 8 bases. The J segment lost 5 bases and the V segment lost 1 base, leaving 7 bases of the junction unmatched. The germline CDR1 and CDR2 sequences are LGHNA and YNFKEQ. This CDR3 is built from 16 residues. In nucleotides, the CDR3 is TGTGCCAGCAGCCAAGTGGCGGACAGGGTGGACAATGAGCAGTTCTTC. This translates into CASSQVADRVDNEQFF.

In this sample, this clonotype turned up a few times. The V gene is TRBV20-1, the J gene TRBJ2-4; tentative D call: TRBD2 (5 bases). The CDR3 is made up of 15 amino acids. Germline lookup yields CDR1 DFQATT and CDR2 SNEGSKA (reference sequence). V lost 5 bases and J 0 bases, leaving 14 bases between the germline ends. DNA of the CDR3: TGCAGTGCTGTTGGAACTAGGATAGCCAAAAACATTCAGTACTTC. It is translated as CSAVGTRIAKNIQYF.

The chain's CDR3 is CASTSGGAYEQFF. CDR3 nucleotides: TGCGCCAGCACTAGCGGGGGGGCATATGAGCAGTTCTTC. The rearrangement links TRBV5-1 to TRBJ2-1, with 12 bases that match TRBD2. CDR3 length equals 13 residues. The junction had 3 bases not matched to a gene; V was cut back by 6 bases and J by 8 bases. CDR1 SGHRS and CDR2 YFSETQ come from the germline V gene.

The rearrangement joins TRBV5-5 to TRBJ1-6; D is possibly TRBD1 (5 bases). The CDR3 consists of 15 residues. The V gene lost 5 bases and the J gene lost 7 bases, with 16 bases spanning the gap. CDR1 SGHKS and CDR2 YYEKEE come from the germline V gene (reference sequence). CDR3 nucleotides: TGTGCCAGCAGGAATCCGGGACCGACCAATTCACCCCTCCACTTT. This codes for CASRNPGPTNSPLHF.

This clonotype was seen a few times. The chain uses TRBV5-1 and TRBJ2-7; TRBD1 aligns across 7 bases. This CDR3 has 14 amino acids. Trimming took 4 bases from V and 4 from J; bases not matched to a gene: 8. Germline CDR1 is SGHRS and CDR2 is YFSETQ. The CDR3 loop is CASSLDRVGYEQYF. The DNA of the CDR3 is TGCGCCAGCAGCCTCGACAGGGTTGGGTACGAGCAGTACTTC.

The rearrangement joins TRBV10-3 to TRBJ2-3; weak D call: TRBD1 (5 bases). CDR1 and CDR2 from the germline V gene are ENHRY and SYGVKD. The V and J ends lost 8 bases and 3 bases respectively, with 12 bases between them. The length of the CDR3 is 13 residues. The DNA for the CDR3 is TGTGCCATCCGGACATCAGGGACAGATACGCAGTATTTT. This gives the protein CAIRTSGTDTQYF.

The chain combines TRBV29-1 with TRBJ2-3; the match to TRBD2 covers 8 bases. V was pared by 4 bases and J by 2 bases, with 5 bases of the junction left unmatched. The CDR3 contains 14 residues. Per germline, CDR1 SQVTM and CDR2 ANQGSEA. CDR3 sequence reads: CSVAPTSVTDTQYF. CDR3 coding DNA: TGCAGCGTTGCCCCGACTAGCGTCACAGATACGCAGTATTTT.

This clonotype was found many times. The CDR3 DNA sequence: TGCAGTGCTCCCGGACAGGGAACCTACAATGAGCAGTTCTTC. Residues: CSAPGQGTYNEQFF. The chain joins TRBV20-1 to TRBJ2-1; 8 bases line up with TRBD1. Trimming at V came to 5 bases and at J to 2 bases, leaving 5 bases not matched to a gene. The germline V gene has CDR1 DFQATT and CDR2 SNEGSKA (reference sequence). The CDR3 spans 14 residues.